Sequencing of this T cell receptor (beta chain) was carried out in a study of response to subunit inactivated influenza vaccine. A single record per CDR3 protein comes from TCRdb applying MiXCR to the RT-PCR reads. The repertoire has hundreds of thousands of distinct CDR3 sequences, roughly 14% of them found once; the top ten carry 6.5% to 8.5%. The V and J ends lost 3 bases and 7 bases respectively, with 10 bases between them. This CDR3 contains 13 residues. Germline assignment: CDR1 LGHDT and CDR2 YNNKEL (reference sequence). The sequencing used PBMCs from blood, collected 14 to 15 days before vaccination. The rearrangement joins TRBV3-1 to TRBJ1-5; D is ambiguous. The sequence came from a man aged 45 to 65 who received an inactivated influenza vaccine. CDR3 protein: CASSHPGGQPQHF. In nucleotides, the CDR3 is TGTGCCAGCAGCCACCCCGGTGGCCAGCCCCAGCATTTT.